These 22 T cell receptor beta chains were all obtained from the same sample, sequenced in a study of T cells in Graves' hyperthyroidism and ophthalmopathy. TCR beta CDR3 regions were amplified from RNA. The TCR CDR3 was amplified in a first-round RT-PCR using the HTBI primer set. One entry per CDR3 protein, called by TCRdb with MiXCR from the multiplex PCR reads. Of under 350,000 distinct CDR3 sequences listed, 17% were seen once; the top ten hold about 50%. The sequenced material came from blood. The origin of the receptors is a woman aged 60-75 years with Graves' ophthalmopathy.

The CDR3 DNA reads as TGTGCCAGCAGCCCAACCTGGGGGACCGAATTTCACTACGAGCAGTACTTC. Its protein is CASSPTWGTEFHYEQYF. The chain is built from TRBV5-5 and TRBJ2-7; D may match TRBD1 or TRBD2 (5 bases each). CDR3 length: 17 residues. Between the trimmed V and J ends, which lost 4 bases and 3 bases, there was a span of 23 bases. Germline CDR1 reads SGHKS; CDR2 reads YYEKEE (reference sequence).

Ten or more counts support this clonotype. V is TRBV6-5 and J is TRBJ2-5; D gene ambiguous. In germline, CDR1 is MNHEY, CDR2 SVGAGI. The germline V and J ends were trimmed by 0 bases and 5 bases, with 10 bases remaining between them. The CDR3 spans 14 residues. CDR3 in DNA: TGTGCCAGCAGTTACTCTTCAGGCGGCGAGACCCAGTACTTC. Residues: CASSYSSGGETQYF.

This clonotype was recorded a few times. The rearrangement joins TRBV7-9 to TRBJ2-1, with 10 bases matching TRBD2. Looked up from germline, CDR1 is SEHNR and CDR2 is FQNEAQ (reference sequence). The CDR3 contains 20 residues. The junction had 17 bases not matched to a gene; V was cut back by 1 base and J by 5 bases. Here the CDR3 DNA reads TGTGCCAGCAGCTTAGGTATCCCCCTAGCGGGGGCCCCGTGGCACAATGAGCAGTTCTTC. Its translation is CASSLGIPLAGAPWHNEQFF.

The chain is built from TRBV19 and TRBJ2-1; 7 bases match TRBD2. The CDR3 is 16 amino acids. With V trimmed by 6 bases and J by 8 bases, 16 bases remained unmatched. Per germline, CDR1 LNHDA and CDR2 SQIVND (reference sequence). The chain's CDR3 is CASRRGGTTFVDEQFF. In DNA, the CDR3 is TGTGCCAGTAGGCGGGGCGGGACTACGTTTGTCGATGAGCAGTTCTTC.

This clonotype was recorded many times. The J gene is TRBJ1-3, the V gene TRBV12-3 or TRBV12-4; weak D call: TRBD1 (6 bases). Trimming stripped 6 bases from V and 0 bases from J, with 9 bases between. The CDR3 length is 14 residues. The CDR3: CASRGGGSGNTIYF. CDR3 nucleotides: TGTGCCAGCAGAGGAGGGGGCTCTGGAAACACCATATATTTT.

This chain links TRBV11-2 with TRBJ1-1, with D unresolved. The ends were cut back, 2 bases at V and 2 bases at J, with 9 bases in the middle. The CDR3 has 14 residues. The V gene's germline CDR1 is SGHAT and CDR2 FQNNGV. The CDR3 DNA reads TGTGCCAGCAGCTTATTAACAGTCAACACTGAAGCTTTCTTT. It specifies CASSLLTVNTEAFF.

In this sample, this clonotype turned up many times. The V call is TRBV20-1, the J call TRBJ1-2; TRBD1 might be the D (5 bases). V shed 3 bases and J shed 2 bases, with 22 bases lying between them. This CDR3 contains 17 residues. Germline lookup yields CDR1 DFQATT and CDR2 SNEGSKA (reference sequence). The CDR3 sequence: CSASVQGRRAVNYGYTF. CDR3 DNA: TGCAGTGCTAGTGTCCAGGGTAGGCGCGCGGTGAACTATGGCTACACCTTC.

This sequence joins TRBV2 and TRBJ2-7; 8 nucleotides agree with TRBD2. The CDR3 extends over 16 amino acids. J was trimmed by 3 bases and V by 7 bases; bases with no gene match: 14. The germline V gene has CDR1 SNHLY and CDR2 FYNNEI. In DNA, the CDR3 is TGTGCCAGCATGCAGGGAATAGCGGGACATTTCTACGAGCAGTACTTC. Its protein is CASMQGIAGHFYEQYF.

The V and J genes are TRBV5-1 and TRBJ1-1; 10 nucleotides align to TRBD1. J lost 11 bases, V lost 4 bases, and 17 bases had no gene match. This CDR3 has 16 residues. Germline assignment: CDR1 SGHRS and CDR2 YFSETQ. In DNA form, the CDR3 reads TGCGCCAGCAGCCCCGACAGGGGGCCCCATCGGGTTCTCGCTTTCTTT. Protein product: CASSPDRGPHRVLAFF.

This clonotype showed up many times. The genes are TRBV30 and TRBJ1-2; TRBD1 matches at 8 bases. The CDR3 sequence is 13 residues long. V dropped 4 bases and J dropped 2; count of bases not matched to a gene: 3. CDR1 and CDR2 from the germline V gene are GTSNPN and SVGIG (reference sequence). In DNA, the CDR3 is TGTGCCTGGAACAGGGGGTCGAACTATGGCTACACCTTC. Translation: CAWNRGSNYGYTF. Full variable domain (missing parts from reference TRBV30 and TRBJ1-2): SQTIHQWPATLVQPVGSPLSLECTVEGTSNPNLYWYRQAAGRGLQLLFYSVGIGQISSEVPQNLSASRPQDRQFILSSKKLLLSDSGFYLCAWNRGSNYGYTFGSGTRLTVV.

This clonotype has a count of ten or more. This chain links TRBV2 with TRBJ2-7; no clear D. The germline CDR1 and CDR2 sequences are SNHLY and FYNNEI. This CDR3 comprises 11 residues. V was cut by 4 bases and J by 4 bases, with 5 bases left in between. Here the CDR3 DNA reads TGTGCCAGCAGTGTCGAGTACGAGCAGTACTTC. Protein sequence: CASSVEYEQYF.

This clonotype was detected ten times or more. The chain has TRBV28 and TRBJ2-5; D ambiguous. Between the trimmed V and J ends, which lost 3 bases and 1 base, there was a span of 12 bases. Germline V gene lookup returns CDR1 MDHEN and CDR2 SYDVKM. The CDR3 has 15 amino acids. CDR3 nucleotide sequence: TGTGCCAGCAGTTTGTTCGGCCGGTCCCAAGAGACCCAGTACTTC. This gives the protein CASSLFGRSQETQYF.

This clonotype has at least ten counts. V usage is TRBV3-1 and J usage is TRBJ1-2; D unresolved. Germline loops: CDR1 LGHDT, CDR2 YNNKEL (reference sequence). The CDR3 loop spans 11 amino acids. Trimming stripped 3 bases from V and 6 bases from J, with 5 bases between. In DNA form, the CDR3 reads TGTGCCAGCAGCCATGGGAATGGCTACACCTTC. It translates to CASSHGNGYTF.

This clonotype was detected many times. This sequence joins TRBV7-9 and TRBJ1-6; D ambiguous. This CDR3 has 15 residues. CDR1 and CDR2 (germline): SEHNR, FQNEAQ (reference sequence). V was cut by 5 bases and J by 9 bases, with 17 bases left in between. The CDR3 nucleotides are TGTGCCAGCAGCCCGAGGATAGGAGTCGGTTCACCCCTCCACTTT. This translates into CASSPRIGVGSPLHF.

CDR3 DNA: TGTGCCAGCAGTACGAAGACTAGCGGAAACACCGGGGAGCTGTTTTTT. Protein sequence: CASSTKTSGNTGELFF. The chain joins TRBV6-2 or TRBV6-3 to TRBJ2-2, with 9 bases fitting TRBD2. Germline-derived CDR1 and CDR2 are MNHEY and SVGEGT. This CDR3 comprises 16 residues. The ends lost 5 bases at V and 2 bases at J; junction bases unmatched: 6.

This clonotype was seen many times. Here the CDR3 DNA reads TGTGCCAGCTCAGATGATGGTTCACCCCTCCACTTT. The encoded protein is CASSDDGSPLHF. The chain links TRBV18 to TRBJ1-6; D ambiguous. CDR1 is KGHSH, CDR2 LQKENI, per germline. Trimming took 5 bases from V and 9 from J, leaving 8 bases between them. This CDR3 spans 12 amino acids.

The gene calls are TRBV20-1 and TRBJ2-2; no firm D call. With 1 base removed from V and 6 bases from J, the gap between germline ends came to 15 bases. CDR1 DFQATT and CDR2 SNEGSKA come from the germline V gene (reference sequence). The CDR3 spans 15 residues. The CDR3 loop is CSARGPELDPGELFF. The CDR3 coding sequence is TGCAGTGCTAGAGGGCCGGAATTGGACCCCGGGGAGCTGTTTTTT.

This rearrangement joins TRBV3-1 to TRBJ2-7; weak D call: TRBD1 (6 bases). With 2 bases removed from V and 6 bases from J, the gap between germline ends came to 8 bases. The germline gives CDR1 LGHDT, CDR2 YNNKEL (reference sequence). This CDR3 is 12 amino acids long. DNA of the CDR3: TGTGCCAGCAGCCAAACAGGGCCCGAGCAGTACTTC. Translation gives CASSQTGPEQYF.

This clonotype occurred a few times. The CDR3 is CASSTRGGLTVNTIYF. CDR3 in DNA: TGTGCCAGCAGTACCCGGGGGGGGCTAACTGTAAACACCATATATTTT. The V and J genes are TRBV28 and TRBJ1-3, with D maybe TRBD1 (6 bases). The CDR3 sequence is 16 residues long. V was shortened by 5 bases and J by 6 bases, with 20 bases between the two germline ends. The germline V gene encodes CDR1 MDHEN and CDR2 SYDVKM. The full variable domain, its missing parts supplied by reference TRBV28 and TRBJ1-3, is DVKVTQSSRYLVKRTGEKVFLECVQDMDHENMFWYRQDPGLGLRLIYFSYDVKMKEKGDIPEGYSVSREKKERFSLILESASTNQTSMYLCASSTRGGLTVNTIYFGEGSWLTVV.

The chain has TRBV7-9 and TRBJ2-2, with D unresolved. V lost 2 bases and J lost 2, with 3 bases in between. Germline V CDR1 and CDR2: SEHNR, FQNEAQ (reference sequence). CDR3 length equals 13 residues. CDR3 sequence (DNA): TGTGCCAGCAGCTTAATAAACACCGGGGAGCTGTTTTTT. This encodes CASSLINTGELFF.

This clonotype was recorded once. This sequence joins TRBV19 and TRBJ2-2; D possibly corresponds to TRBD1 (5 bases). The CDR3 covers 15 residues. V lost 6 bases, J lost 3 bases, and 14 bases lay in between. Germline CDR1 reads LNHDA; CDR2 reads SQIVND (reference sequence). The CDR3 spells CASRPGRPDTGELFF. CDR3 DNA: TGTGCCAGTAGACCAGGGCGCCCGGACACCGGGGAGCTGTTTTTT.

This clonotype was recorded a few times. V is TRBV4-3 and J is TRBJ1-1; D might be TRBD1 (6 bases). CDR3 length: 15 residues. Trimming took off 1 base at V and 1 base at J, with 10 bases between the two ends. CDR1 LGHNA and CDR2 YSLEER come from the germline V gene. CDR3 nucleotide sequence: TGCGCCAGCAGCCAAGCCCACAGGGAGAACACTGAAGCTTTCTTT. Translation gives CASSQAHRENTEAFF.